This TCR beta chain emerged from a study of T cells in Graves' hyperthyroidism and ophthalmopathy. What was amplified from RNA transcripts were TCR beta CDR3 regions. When the TCR CDR3 underwent first-round RT-PCR, the HTBI primer set was used. One entry per CDR3 protein results from TCRdb running MiXCR on the multiplex PCR reads. The table has 640,000 or so distinct CDR3 sequences, 14% to 15% seen once. V was trimmed by 8 bases and J by 4 bases, leaving 17 bases between them. This CDR3 comprises 15 residues. CDR1 and CDR2 (germline): MNHNS, SASEGT. This clonotype was counted only a few times. This chain uses TRBV6-1 with TRBJ2-2; D is undetermined. This clonotype was sampled from a woman between 40 and 50 years old with Graves' ophthalmopathy. The specimen was blood. CDR3 sequence: CASLKNHLLTGELFF. The CDR3 DNA reads TGTGCCAGCTTAAAAAACCACTTACTCACCGGGGAGCTGTTTTTT.